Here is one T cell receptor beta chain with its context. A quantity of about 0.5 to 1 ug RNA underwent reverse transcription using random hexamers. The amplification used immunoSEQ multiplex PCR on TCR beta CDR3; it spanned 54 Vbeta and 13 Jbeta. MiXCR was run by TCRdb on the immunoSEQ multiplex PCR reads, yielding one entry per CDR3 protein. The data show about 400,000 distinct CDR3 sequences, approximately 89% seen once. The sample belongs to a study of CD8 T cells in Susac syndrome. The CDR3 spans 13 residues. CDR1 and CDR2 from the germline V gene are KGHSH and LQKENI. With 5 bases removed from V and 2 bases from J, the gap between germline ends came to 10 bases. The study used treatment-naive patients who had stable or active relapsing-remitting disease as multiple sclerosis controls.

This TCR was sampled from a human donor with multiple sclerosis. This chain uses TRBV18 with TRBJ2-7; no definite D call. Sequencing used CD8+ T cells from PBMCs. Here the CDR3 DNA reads TGTGCCAGCTCATCTGGCAGTGCCTACGAGCAGTACTTC. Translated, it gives CASSSGSAYEQYF. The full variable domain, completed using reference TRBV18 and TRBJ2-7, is NAGVMQNPRHLVRRRGQEARLRCSPMKGHSHVYWYRQLPEEGLKFMVYLQKENIIDESGMPKERFSAEFPKEGPSILRIQQVVRGDSAAYFCASSSGSAYEQYFGPGTRLTVT.